A single sample gave rise to the 15 T cell receptor beta chains below, sequenced in a study of blood T cells in healthy people across ages. Alongside a J-beta primer mix, a sample-barcoded 5' primer served in a second PCR lasting roughly 6 to 12 cycles. Each CDR3 protein is one row after TCRdb ran MiXCR on the 5' RACE reads. The data contain about 780,000 distinct CDR3 sequences, about 26% of them seen just once; the ten biggest clones take up over 2.5%. These same data were also listed under a study on T cells of mothers and their children.

The sample was blood. The source of these receptors is a boy younger than 18 in good health.

In DNA, the CDR3 is TGCGCCAGCAGCCCTATTCTAGCGGGGGGAGAGACCCAGTACTTC. Amino acids: CASSPILAGGETQYF. This chain links TRBV4-1 with TRBJ2-5, with 11 bases aligning to TRBD2. This CDR3 is 15 amino acids long. The germline V gene has CDR1 MGHRA and CDR2 YSYEKL. Germline trimming cut 4 bases from V and 4 bases from J; bases unmatched to any gene: 5.

This clonotype showed up just a few times. This chain uses TRBV6-2 or TRBV6-3 with TRBJ1-4; TRBD1 might be the D (5 bases). The V end was cut by 2 bases, the J end by 2 bases, with 9 bases between. Germline V gene lookup returns CDR1 MNHEY and CDR2 SVGEGT. The CDR3 contains 15 residues. The CDR3: CASSYGTATNEKLFF. CDR3 bases: TGTGCCAGCAGTTACGGGACGGCGACTAATGAAAAACTGTTTTTT.

The chain recombines TRBV14 with TRBJ2-5; D is unclear. The end of the DNA fits TRBJ2-1 better, so the J call may be wrong. Germline CDR1 SGHDN, CDR2 FVKESK. The CDR3 is made up of 10 amino acids. The CDR3 DNA sequence: TGTGCCAGCGGGGTGGATGAGCAGTTCTTC. Residues: CASGVDEQFF.

Comment on this clonotype: The junction and the germline gene differ at one end; a read error may be behind it. The genes are TRBV14 and TRBJ2-5; unclear D gene. Germline CDR1 reads SGHDN; CDR2 reads FVKESK. The CDR3 runs 12 residues. In nucleotides, the CDR3 is TGTGCCAGCAGCCAAGGGCAAACGAAGTGGTTCTTC. It is translated as CASSQGQTKWFF.

This clonotype was seen only a few times. V gene TRBV5-5 combines with J gene TRBJ2-5, with D possibly TRBD1 on 6 matching bases. The CDR3 is 16 residues long. With 4 bases removed from V and 2 bases from J, the gap between germline ends came to 18 bases. Germline V lookup: CDR1 SGHKS, CDR2 YYEKEE (reference sequence). CDR3 sequence: CASSHLPGQTQETQYF. Here the CDR3 DNA reads TGTGCCAGCAGCCATCTTCCTGGACAGACTCAAGAGACCCAGTACTTC.

This rearrangement joins TRBV20-1 to TRBJ2-7; TRBD2 is a possible D gene (5 bases). Looked up from germline, CDR1 is DFQATT and CDR2 is SNEGSKA (reference sequence). Trimming shortened V by 2 bases and J by 4 bases, and 15 bases separated the two germline ends. The CDR3 is made up of 14 amino acids. The CDR3 here is CSARRAGSPYEQYF. CDR3 DNA: TGCAGTGCTAGACGTGCGGGCAGCCCATACGAGCAGTACTTC.

The rearrangement joins TRBV29-1 to TRBJ1-2; no firm D call. The CDR3 loop spans 11 amino acids. CDR1 and CDR2 (germline): SQVTM, ANQGSEA. The ends were cut back, 0 bases at V and 4 bases at J, with 3 bases in the middle. The CDR3 DNA is TGCAGCGTTGAAGATCGCTATGGCTACACCTTC. Translation gives CSVEDRYGYTF. The entire variable domain, with the rest obtained from reference TRBV29-1 and TRBJ1-2, is as follows: SAVISQKPSRDICQRGTSLTIQCQVDSQVTMMFWYRQQPGQSLTLIATANQGSEATYESGFVIDKFPISRPNLTFSTLTVSNMSPEDSSIYLCSVEDRYGYTFGSGTRLTVV.

This clonotype was counted only a few times. The chain joins TRBV28 to TRBJ2-5, with 14 positions matching TRBD2. V trimming: 6 bases; J trimming: 3 bases; junction bases outside the gene matches: 6. Germline assignment: CDR1 MDHEN and CDR2 SYDVKM. CDR3 size: 16 residues. DNA of the CDR3: TGTGCCAGCAGCCCGGGGGGACTAGCGGGGGAAGAGACCCAGTACTTC. It codes for CASSPGGLAGEETQYF.

The rearrangement joins TRBV12-5 to TRBJ1-1, with TRBD1 matching over 8 bases. Trimming took 2 bases from V and 3 from J; bases not matched to a gene: 8. The length of the CDR3 is 16 residues. The germline gives CDR1 LGHNT, CDR2 FRNRAP. In DNA form, the CDR3 reads TGTGCTAGTGGTTTGTACCCCAGGGGGCGGGACACTGAAGCTTTCTTT. This sequence encodes CASGLYPRGRDTEAFF.

The chain employs TRBV2 and TRBJ2-1; 8 nucleotides agree with TRBD1. The CDR3 is made up of 13 amino acids. Trimming at V came to 6 bases and at J to 7 bases, leaving 5 bases not matched to a gene. Germline values: CDR1 SNHLY, CDR2 FYNNEI. Here the CDR3 reads CASRQGAKNEQFF. As DNA, the CDR3 is TGTGCCAGCAGGCAGGGGGCGAAAAATGAGCAGTTCTTC. Full variable domain (missing parts from reference TRBV2 and TRBJ2-1): EPEVTQTPSHQVTQMGQEVILRCVPISNHLYFYWYRQILGQKVEFLVSFYNNEISEKSEIFDDQFSVERPDGSNFTLKIRSTKLEDSAMYFCASRQGAKNEQFFGPGTRLTVL.

This clonotype has a handful of counts. The chain recombines TRBV30 with TRBJ2-6, with D unclear. The CDR3 runs to 17 residues. From germline, CDR1 is GTSNPN and CDR2 SVGIG (reference sequence). Trimming pared 0 bases from V and 2 bases from J, leaving 14 bases between. CDR3 nucleotide sequence: TGTGCCTGGAGTGTATCCCGTGTCAGGACTGGGGCCAACGTCCTGACTTTC. Amino acid sequence: CAWSVSRVRTGANVLTF.

This clonotype was recorded only once. This chain joins TRBV5-1 and TRBJ2-3; D unclear. The CDR3 totals 14 residues. Germline lookup yields CDR1 SGHRS and CDR2 YFSETQ. Between the trimmed V and J ends, which lost 4 bases and 6 bases, there was a span of 15 bases. This chain's CDR3 is CASSPDAAVDTQYF. In DNA, the CDR3 is TGCGCCAGCAGCCCCGACGCAGCTGTTGATACGCAGTATTTT.

In its sample, this clonotype was seen a few times. The CDR3 loop reads CASSPFGGWGEQFF. CDR3 coding DNA: TGTGCCAGCAGCCCCTTCGGGGGTTGGGGTGAGCAGTTCTTC. The chain employs TRBV7-3 and TRBJ2-1; maybe TRBD2 (6 bases). The CDR3 sequence is 14 residues long. V was clipped by 5 bases and J by 9 bases, with 17 bases between them. CDR1 SGHTA and CDR2 FQGTGA come from the germline V gene.

V and J are TRBV27 and TRBJ1-2; 9 bases agree with TRBD1. The V gene's germline CDR1 is MNHEY and CDR2 SMNVEV (reference sequence). This CDR3 comprises 16 residues. With 6 bases clipped from V and 1 base from J, the junction kept 9 bases outside the gene matches. The CDR3 nucleotides are TGTGCCAGCAGCCCGTACGGACAGGGGCGTAACTATGGCTACACCTTC. Protein: CASSPYGQGRNYGYTF.

The chain carries TRBV18 and TRBJ1-5, with D maybe TRBD1 (6 bases). There are 14 residues in the CDR3. V was clipped by 3 bases and J by 3 bases, with 9 bases between them. Per the germline V gene, CDR1 is KGHSH and CDR2 is LQKENI. As DNA, the CDR3 is TGTGCCAGCTCACCCGGACAGAACAATCAGCCCCAGCATTTT. This codes for CASSPGQNNQPQHF.